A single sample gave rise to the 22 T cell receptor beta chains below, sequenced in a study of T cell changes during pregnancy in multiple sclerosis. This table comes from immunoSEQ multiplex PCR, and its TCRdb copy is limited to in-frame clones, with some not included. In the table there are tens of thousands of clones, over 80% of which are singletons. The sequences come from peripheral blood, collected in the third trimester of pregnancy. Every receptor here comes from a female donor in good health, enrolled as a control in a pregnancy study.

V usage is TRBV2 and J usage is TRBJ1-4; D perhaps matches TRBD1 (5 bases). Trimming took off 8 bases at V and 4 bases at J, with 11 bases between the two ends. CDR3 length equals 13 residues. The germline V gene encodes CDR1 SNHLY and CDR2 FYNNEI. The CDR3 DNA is TGTGCCAGCGGGGGGGAGGATAATGAAAAACTGTTTTTT. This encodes CASGGEDNEKLFF.

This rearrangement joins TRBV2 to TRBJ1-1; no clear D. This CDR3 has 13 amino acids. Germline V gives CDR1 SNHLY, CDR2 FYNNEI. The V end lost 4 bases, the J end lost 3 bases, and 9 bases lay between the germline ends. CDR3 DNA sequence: TGTGCCAGCAGTGTAACAGTGTACACTGAAGCTTTCTTT. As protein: CASSVTVYTEAFF.

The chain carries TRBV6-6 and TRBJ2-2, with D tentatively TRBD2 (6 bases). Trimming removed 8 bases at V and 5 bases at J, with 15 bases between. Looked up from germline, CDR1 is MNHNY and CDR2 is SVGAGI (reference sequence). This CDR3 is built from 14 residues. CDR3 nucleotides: TGTGCCAGCGGGTTACGGAGGGAGACCGGGGAGCTGTTTTTT. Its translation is CASGLRRETGELFF.

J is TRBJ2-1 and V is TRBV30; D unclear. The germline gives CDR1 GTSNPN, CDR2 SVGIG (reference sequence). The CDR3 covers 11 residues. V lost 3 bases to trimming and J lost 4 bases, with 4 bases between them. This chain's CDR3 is CAWRLYNEQFF. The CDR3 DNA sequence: TGTGCCTGGAGACTATACAATGAGCAGTTCTTC. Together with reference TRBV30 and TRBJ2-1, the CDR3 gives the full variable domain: SQTIHQWPATLVQPVGSPLSLECTVEGTSNPNLYWYRQAAGRGLQLLFYSVGIGQISSEVPQNLSASRPQDRQFILSSKKLLLSDSGFYLCAWRLYNEQFFGPGTRLTVL.

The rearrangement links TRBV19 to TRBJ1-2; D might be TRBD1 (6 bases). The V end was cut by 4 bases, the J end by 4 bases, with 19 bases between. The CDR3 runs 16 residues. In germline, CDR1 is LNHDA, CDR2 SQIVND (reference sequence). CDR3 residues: CASSTETGSATYGYTF. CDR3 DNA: TGTGCCAGTAGTACGGAGACAGGATCAGCTACCTATGGCTACACCTTC.

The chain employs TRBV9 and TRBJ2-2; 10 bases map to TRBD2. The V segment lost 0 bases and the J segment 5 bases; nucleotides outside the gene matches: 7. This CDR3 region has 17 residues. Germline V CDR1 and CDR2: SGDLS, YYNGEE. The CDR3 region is CASSVGWASGSTGELFF. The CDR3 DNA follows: TGTGCCAGCAGCGTAGGGTGGGCTAGCGGGAGTACCGGGGAGCTGTTTTTT.

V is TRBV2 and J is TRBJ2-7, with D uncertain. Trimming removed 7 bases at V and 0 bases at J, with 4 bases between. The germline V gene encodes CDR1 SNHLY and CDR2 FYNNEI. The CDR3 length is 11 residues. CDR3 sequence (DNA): TGTGCCAGCACTACCTCCTACGAGCAGTACTTC. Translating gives CASTTSYEQYF. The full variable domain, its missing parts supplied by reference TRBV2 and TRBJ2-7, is EPEVTQTPSHQVTQMGQEVILRCVPISNHLYFYWYRQILGQKVEFLVSFYNNEISEKSEIFDDQFSVERPDGSNFTLKIRSTKLEDSAMYFCASTTSYEQYFGPGTRLTVT.

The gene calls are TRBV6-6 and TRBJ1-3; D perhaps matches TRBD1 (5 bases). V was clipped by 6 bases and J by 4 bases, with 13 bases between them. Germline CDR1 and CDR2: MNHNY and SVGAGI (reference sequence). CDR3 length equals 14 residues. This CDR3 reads CASRPRVGGNTIYF. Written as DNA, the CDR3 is TGTGCCAGCAGGCCCAGGGTGGGCGGAAACACCATATATTTT.

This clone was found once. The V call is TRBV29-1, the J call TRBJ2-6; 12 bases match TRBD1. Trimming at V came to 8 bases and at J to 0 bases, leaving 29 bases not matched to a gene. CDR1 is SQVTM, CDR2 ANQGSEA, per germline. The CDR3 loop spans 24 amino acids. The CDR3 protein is CSSPLVLGPPGTGGRGSGANVLTF. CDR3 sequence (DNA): TGCAGCTCCCCCTTAGTGCTGGGCCCCCCCGGGACAGGGGGCCGTGGCTCTGGGGCCAACGTCCTGACTTTC.

Written as DNA, the CDR3 is TGTGCCAGCAGGTTGACAGGGAAAGGGCCCGATACGCAGTATTTT. It yields the protein CASRLTGKGPDTQYF. This chain connects TRBV2 to TRBJ2-3; 7 nucleotides match TRBD1. This CDR3 spans 15 amino acids. Germline V gene lookup returns CDR1 SNHLY and CDR2 FYNNEI. V gave up 6 bases and J gave up 6 bases; unmatched junction bases: 12.

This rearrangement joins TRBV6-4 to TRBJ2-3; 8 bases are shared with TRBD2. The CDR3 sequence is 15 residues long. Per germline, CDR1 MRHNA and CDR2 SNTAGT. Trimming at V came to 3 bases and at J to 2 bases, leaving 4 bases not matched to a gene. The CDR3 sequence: CASSESSGNTDTQYF. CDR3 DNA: TGTGCCAGCAGTGAAAGTAGCGGGAACACAGATACGCAGTATTTT.

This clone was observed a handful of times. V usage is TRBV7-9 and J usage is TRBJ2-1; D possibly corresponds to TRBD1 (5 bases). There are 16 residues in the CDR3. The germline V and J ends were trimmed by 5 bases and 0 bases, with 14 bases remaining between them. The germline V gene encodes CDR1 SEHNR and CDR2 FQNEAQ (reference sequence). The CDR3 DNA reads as TGTGCCAGCAGCCCGAAGGGGCAGAGCTCCTACAATGAGCAGTTCTTC. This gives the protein CASSPKGQSSYNEQFF.

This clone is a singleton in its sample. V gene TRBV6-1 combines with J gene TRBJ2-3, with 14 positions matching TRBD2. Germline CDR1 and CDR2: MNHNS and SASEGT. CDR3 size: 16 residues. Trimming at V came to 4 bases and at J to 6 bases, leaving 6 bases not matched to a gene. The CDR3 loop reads CASSAGTSGRTDTQYF. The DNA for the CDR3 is TGTGCCAGCAGTGCGGGGACTAGCGGGAGAACGGATACGCAGTATTTT.

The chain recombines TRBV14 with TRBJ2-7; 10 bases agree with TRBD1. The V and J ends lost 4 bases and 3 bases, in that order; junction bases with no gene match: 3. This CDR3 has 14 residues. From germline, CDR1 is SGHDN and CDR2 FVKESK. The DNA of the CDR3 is TGTGCCAGCAGCCCACGGACAGGGGGCTACGAGCAGTACTTC. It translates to CASSPRTGGYEQYF.

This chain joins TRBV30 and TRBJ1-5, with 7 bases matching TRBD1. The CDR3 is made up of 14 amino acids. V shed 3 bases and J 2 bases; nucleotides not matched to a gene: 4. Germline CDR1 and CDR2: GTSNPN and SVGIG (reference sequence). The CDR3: CAWSGDRGNQPQHF. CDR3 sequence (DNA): TGTGCCTGGAGCGGAGACAGGGGCAATCAGCCCCAGCATTTT.

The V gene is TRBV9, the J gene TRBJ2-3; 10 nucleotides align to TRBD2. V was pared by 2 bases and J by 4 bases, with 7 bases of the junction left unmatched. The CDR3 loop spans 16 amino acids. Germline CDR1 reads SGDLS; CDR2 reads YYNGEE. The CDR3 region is CASSVAPAGGPDTQYF. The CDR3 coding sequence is TGTGCCAGCAGCGTGGCCCCAGCGGGGGGGCCAGATACGCAGTATTTT.

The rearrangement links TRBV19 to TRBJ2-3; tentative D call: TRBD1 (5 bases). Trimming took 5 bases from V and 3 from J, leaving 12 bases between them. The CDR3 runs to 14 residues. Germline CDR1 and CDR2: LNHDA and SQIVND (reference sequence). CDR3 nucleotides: TGTGCCAGTAGTCCCCAAGCAGGGACAGATACGCAGTATTTT. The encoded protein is CASSPQAGTDTQYF.

CDR3 amino acids: CASRTATTGYGYTF. CDR3 coding DNA: TGTGCCAGCCGCACCGCTACCACAGGGTACGGCTACACCTTC. The chain carries TRBV6-5 and TRBJ1-2; D is possibly TRBD1 (6 bases). CDR3 size: 14 residues. Trimming took off 8 bases at V and 8 bases at J, with 21 bases between the two ends. Germline CDR1 and CDR2: MNHEY and SVGAGI.

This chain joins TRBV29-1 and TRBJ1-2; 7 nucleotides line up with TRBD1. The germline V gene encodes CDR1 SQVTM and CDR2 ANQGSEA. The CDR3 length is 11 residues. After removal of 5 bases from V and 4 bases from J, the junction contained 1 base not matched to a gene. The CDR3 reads CSVWDSYGYTF. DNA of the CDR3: TGCAGCGTTTGGGACAGCTATGGCTACACCTTC.

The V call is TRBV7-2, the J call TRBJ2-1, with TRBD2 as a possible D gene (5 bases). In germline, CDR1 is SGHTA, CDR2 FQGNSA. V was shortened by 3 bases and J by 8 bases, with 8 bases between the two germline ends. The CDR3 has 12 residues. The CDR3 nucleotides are TGTGCCAGCAGCTTCCCTAGCTATGAGCAGTTCTTC. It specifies CASSFPSYEQFF.

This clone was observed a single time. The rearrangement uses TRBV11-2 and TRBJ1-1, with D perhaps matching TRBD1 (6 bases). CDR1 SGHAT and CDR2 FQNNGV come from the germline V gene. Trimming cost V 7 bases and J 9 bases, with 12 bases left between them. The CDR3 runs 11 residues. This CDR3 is CASKVTGKAFF. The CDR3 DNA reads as TGTGCCAGCAAGGTCACAGGGAAAGCTTTCTTT.

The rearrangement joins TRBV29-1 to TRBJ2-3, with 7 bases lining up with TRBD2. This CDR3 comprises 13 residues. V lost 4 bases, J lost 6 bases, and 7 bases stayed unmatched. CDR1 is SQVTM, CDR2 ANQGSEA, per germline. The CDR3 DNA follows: TGCAGCGTTGTCGGGACTACGGTTGATACGCAGTATTTT. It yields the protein CSVVGTTVDTQYF.